This entry describes one T cell receptor beta chain. It has no known antigen specificity. No per-base quality is available; no much larger clone lies one base away. Using the immunoSEQ TRB Survey service, rearranged CDR3 beta regions were amplified from genomic DNA with multiplex V and J primers. To keep sequencing depth the same across samples, survey-level depth of up to 500,000 reads per sample was applied. Libraries were purified and pooled, and sequencing was performed on Illumina technology. The study's processing was this. Productive clonality, sample overlap, pairwise scatters, CDR3 beta length, V/D/J gene usage and productiveness were all assessed with the immunoSEQ online tools. Alongside Shannon and Simpson indices, calculated diversity was computed as the number of unique rearrangements divided by total templates, multiplied by 100. Principal component analysis used the R prcomp function and ggbiplot package on Z-score normalized data. Morisita's index was used to quantify the clonal overlap between blood and rectum within each subject. TCRdb re-hosts the immuneACCESS table, in-frame sequences only. Its copies lack some clones; in the studies checked, an unresolved V gene accounts for under half of them, and the cause for the rest is not known. Clone size and V and J calls were adopted from that table, with D and trimming inferred from the DNA. The sample has roughly 60,000 clones on record, approximately 87% of them singletons. The ten largest account for approximately 1.5% of the sample.

Controls underwent colonoscopy for suspected IBD, had macroscopically and histologically normal endoscopy, and were not diagnosed with IBD within the following year. A blood sample was drawn at the time of the colonoscopy. The Wizard kit (Promega) was used to extract genomic DNA from the blood and intestinal samples. The cysteine opens and the phenylalanine closes a CDR3 of 19 amino acids. Just the 57-base CDR3 DNA is kept, in frame starting at base 1. After removal of 3 bases from V and 1 base from J, the junction retains 14 bases not matched to a gene. The germline V gene (reference sequence) specifies LNHNV as CDR1 and YYDKDF as CDR2. This entry comes from a study of pediatric ulcerative colitis (dated by TCRdb to the late 2010s). With regard to the full study: Some 10 newly diagnosed, treatment-naive pediatric ulcerative colitis patients and four non-IBD control children each provided paired blood and rectal samples.

The investigation overall reported the following: Features of the rectal repertoire distinguished controls, mild-moderate colitis patients and acute severe colitis patients, and in acute severe colitis, rectal diversity was reduced because of clonal expansions. Two rectal CDR3 clonotypes turned up in every ulcerative colitis patient but in none of the controls. The healthy control group was small, with only four individuals. Because the repertoires came from total lymphocyte DNA, rare subsets such as regulatory T cells may have patterns that are not reflected. Compared with controls, ulcerative colitis patients showed significantly higher autologous blood-rectal clonal overlap, a finding that suggests increased T cell trafficking to inflamed tissue. For technical reasons, the blood samples of a couple of patients yielded substantially fewer templates, so those samples were excluded from the blood-rectal overlap analysis.

This receptor was obtained from a boy younger than 18 who was a control in a study of pediatric ulcerative colitis. This receptor chain uses TRBV15 and TRBJ2-2; 7 central nucleotides agree with TRBD1. The sample consisted of blood. The DNA is TGTGCCACCAGCAGTCGACAGGGAACGGCCCCCTTGAACACCGGGGAGCTGTTTTTT. The translation is CATSSRQGTAPLNTGELFF. The variable domain in full, with residues beyond the CDR3 obtained from the reference TRBV15 and TRBJ2-2 genes, is DAMVIQNPRYQVTQFGKPVTLSCSQTLNHNVMYWYQQKSSQAPKLLFHYYDKDFNNEADTPDNFQSRRPNTSFCFLDIRSPGLGDTAMYLCATSSRQGTAPLNTGELFFGEGSRLTVL.